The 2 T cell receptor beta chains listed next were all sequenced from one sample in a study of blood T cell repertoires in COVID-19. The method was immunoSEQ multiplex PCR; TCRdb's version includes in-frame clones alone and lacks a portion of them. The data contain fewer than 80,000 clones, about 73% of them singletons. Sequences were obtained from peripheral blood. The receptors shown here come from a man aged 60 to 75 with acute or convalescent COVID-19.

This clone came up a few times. CDR3 sequence reads: CASEGQAYGYTF. CDR3 DNA sequence: TGTGCCAGCGAGGGACAGGCCTATGGCTACACCTTC. This chain connects TRBV28 to TRBJ1-2, with 8 nucleotides matching TRBD1. This CDR3 comprises 12 residues. CDR1 is MDHEN and CDR2 is SYDVKM in the germline V gene. The V and J ends lost 8 bases and 4 bases, in that order; junction bases with no gene match: 3.

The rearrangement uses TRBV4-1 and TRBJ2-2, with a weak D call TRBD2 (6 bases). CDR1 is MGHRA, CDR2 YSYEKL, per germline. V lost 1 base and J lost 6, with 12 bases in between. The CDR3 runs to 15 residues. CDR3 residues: CASSQVGGGPGELFF. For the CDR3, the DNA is TGCGCCAGCAGCCAAGTGGGTGGAGGGCCCGGGGAGCTGTTTTTT.